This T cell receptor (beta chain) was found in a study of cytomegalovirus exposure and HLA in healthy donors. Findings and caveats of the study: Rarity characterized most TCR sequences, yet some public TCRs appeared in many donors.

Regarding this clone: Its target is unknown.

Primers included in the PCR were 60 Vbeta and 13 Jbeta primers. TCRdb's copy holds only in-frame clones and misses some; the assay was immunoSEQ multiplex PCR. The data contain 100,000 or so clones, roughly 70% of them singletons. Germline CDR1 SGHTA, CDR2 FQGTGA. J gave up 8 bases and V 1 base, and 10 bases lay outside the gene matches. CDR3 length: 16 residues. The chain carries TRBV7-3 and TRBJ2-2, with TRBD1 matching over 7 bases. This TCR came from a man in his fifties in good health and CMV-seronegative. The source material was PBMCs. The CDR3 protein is CASSLNRGPGSGELFF. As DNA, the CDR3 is TGTGCCAGCAGCTTAAACAGGGGCCCGGGGTCTGGGGAGCTGTTTTTT. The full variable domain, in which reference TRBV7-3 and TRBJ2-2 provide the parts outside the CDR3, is GAGVSQTPSNKVTEKGKYVELRCDPISGHTALYWYRQSLGQGPEFLIYFQGTGAADDSGLPNDRFFAVRPEGSVSTLKIQRTERGDSAVYLCASSLNRGPGSGELFFGEGSRLTVL.